These 25 T cell receptor beta chains share one sample of origin, sequenced in a study of blood T cell repertoires in COVID-19. Sequencing was performed with immunoSEQ multiplex PCR; in TCRdb, only in-frame clones are kept and a portion is missing. The sample holds approximately 50,000 clones, 80% to 90% seen once. Sequenced input: peripheral blood. The receptor source for this set is a woman of 80 years or more with acute or convalescent COVID-19.

J is TRBJ1-6 and V is TRBV5-1, with 9 positions matching TRBD1. This CDR3 has 16 amino acids. The J segment lost 7 bases and the V segment lost 4 bases, leaving 9 bases of the junction unmatched. CDR1 is SGHRS and CDR2 is YFSETQ in the germline V gene. CDR3 DNA sequence: TGCGCCAGCAGCGTCTCCGGGACAGGGAGAAATTCACCCCTCCACTTT. It codes for CASSVSGTGRNSPLHF. The complete variable domain, with remaining parts taken from reference TRBV5-1 and TRBJ1-6, reads KAGVTQTPRYLIKTRGQQVTLSCSPISGHRSVSWYQQTPGQGLQFLFEYFSETQRNKGNFPGRFSGRQFSNSRSEMNVSTLELGDSALYLCASSVSGTGRNSPLHFGNGTRLTVT.

The CDR3 protein is CASSTNAASGGREQFF. Here the CDR3 DNA reads TGTGCCAGTAGTACCAATGCGGCTAGCGGGGGGCGGGAGCAGTTCTTC. V is TRBV19 and J is TRBJ2-1, with 11 bases identical to TRBD2. The CDR3 sequence is 16 residues long. Germline CDR1 reads LNHDA; CDR2 reads SQIVND (reference sequence). Unmatched junction bases numbered 12, after V lost 4 bases and J lost 10 bases.

The chain uses TRBV24-1 and TRBJ1-2; 9 bases fit TRBD1. V trimming: 6 bases; J trimming: 3 bases; junction bases outside the gene matches: 7. Germline V gene sequence: CDR1 KGHDR, CDR2 SFDVKD. The CDR3 loop spans 15 amino acids. CDR3 amino acids: CATSPQTGGDYGYTF. The CDR3 DNA is TGTGCCACCAGTCCTCAGACAGGGGGAGACTATGGCTACACCTTC.

The chain links TRBV7-2 to TRBJ1-4; possible D gene TRBD1, 6 bases. Germline CDR1 is SGHTA and CDR2 is FQGNSA. The ends were cut back, 5 bases at V and 2 bases at J, with 9 bases in the middle. The CDR3 loop spans 14 amino acids. Written as DNA, the CDR3 is TGTGCCAGCAGCCTGAGGGGGACTAATGAAAAACTGTTTTTT. It is translated as CASSLRGTNEKLFF.

The rearrangement joins TRBV5-6 to TRBJ1-2; tentative D call: TRBD1 (6 bases). V was pared by 5 bases and J by 4 bases, with 12 bases between. The V gene's germline CDR1 is SGHDT and CDR2 YYEEEE. The CDR3 consists of 13 residues. In nucleotides, the CDR3 is TGTGCCAGCAGGGACAGCGATGTCTATGGCTACACCTTC. This codes for CASRDSDVYGYTF.

The chain employs TRBV3-1 (or the pseudogene TRBV3-2) and TRBJ2-1, with D hard to call. This CDR3 region has 12 residues. Deletions cut 4 bases from V and 6 bases from J, with 7 bases between. Germline V lookup: CDR1 LGHDT, CDR2 YNNKEL (reference sequence). The CDR3 DNA reads as TGTGCCAGCAGCCGAGTCGGCAATGAGCAGTTCTTC. This encodes CASSRVGNEQFF.

The chain links TRBV5-1 to TRBJ2-7; 8 bases match TRBD1. CDR3 length equals 14 residues. V dropped 5 bases and J dropped 7; count of bases not matched to a gene: 11. The germline V gene has CDR1 SGHRS and CDR2 YFSETQ. The CDR3 spells CASRAGTGFEEQYF. CDR3 DNA: TGCGCCAGCAGGGCCGGGACAGGTTTCGAAGAGCAGTACTTC. Using reference TRBV5-1 and TRBJ2-7 for the parts outside the CDR3, the full variable domain is KAGVTQTPRYLIKTRGQQVTLSCSPISGHRSVSWYQQTPGQGLQFLFEYFSETQRNKGNFPGRFSGRQFSNSRSEMNVSTLELGDSALYLCASRAGTGFEEQYFGPGTRLTVT.

The rearrangement links TRBV10-3 to TRBJ1-5; D remains ambiguous. The V end was cut by 2 bases, the J end by 0 bases, with 8 bases between. CDR1 ENHRY and CDR2 SYGVKD come from the germline V gene. The CDR3 has 15 amino acids. CDR3 amino acids: CAISEAADSNQPQHF. The CDR3, as DNA: TGTGCCATCAGTGAGGCGGCGGATAGCAATCAGCCCCAGCATTTT.

This chain uses TRBV2 with TRBJ2-7, with a possible D match to TRBD2 (6 bases). The CDR3 length is 19 residues. Germline V gives CDR1 SNHLY, CDR2 FYNNEI. Trimming shortened V by 1 base and J by 2 bases, and 24 bases separated the two germline ends. The DNA for the CDR3 is TGTGCCAGCAGTGAAGATCGGTACGCGGGACGGCGTACCACCTACGAGCAGTACTTC. Protein product: CASSEDRYAGRRTTYEQYF. The complete variable domain, with remaining parts taken from reference TRBV2 and TRBJ2-7, reads EPEVTQTPSHQVTQMGQEVILRCVPISNHLYFYWYRQILGQKVEFLVSFYNNEISEKSEIFDDQFSVERPDGSNFTLKIRSTKLEDSAMYFCASSEDRYAGRRTTYEQYFGPGTRLTVT.

For the CDR3, the DNA is TGTGCCAGCAGTTACCAAGCGGGGGCGTCAGATACGCAGTATTTT. It specifies CASSYQAGASDTQYF. V gene TRBV6-5 combines with J gene TRBJ2-3; 8 nucleotides align to TRBD2. The CDR3 has 15 amino acids. Germline V gene data show CDR1 as MNHEY and CDR2 as SVGAGI. V shed 2 bases, J shed 4 bases, and the junction held 5 bases outside the gene matches.

The V gene is TRBV15, the J gene TRBJ2-3, with 7 bases lining up with TRBD2. This CDR3 has 15 residues. The V gene end was trimmed by 5 bases and the J gene end by 3 bases; junction bases not matched to a gene: 8. Germline values: CDR1 LNHNV, CDR2 YYDKDF (reference sequence). The CDR3 bases are TGTGCCACCAGCCCAGACGGGGGGAAGACAGATACGCAGTATTTT. As protein: CATSPDGGKTDTQYF.

The chain links TRBV9 to TRBJ1-5; TRBD1 might be the D (6 bases). V was cut by 4 bases and J by 4 bases, with 15 bases left in between. CDR1 and CDR2 (germline): SGDLS, YYNGEE. The CDR3 sequence is 15 residues long. Here the CDR3 reads CASSPRAGTNQPQHF. Written as DNA, the CDR3 is TGTGCCAGCAGCCCCCGGGCCGGGACAAATCAGCCCCAGCATTTT.

The rearrangement uses TRBV2 and TRBJ1-2, with 9 bases identical to TRBD1. The CDR3 totals 14 residues. Germline V CDR1 and CDR2: SNHLY, FYNNEI. The trim removed 6 bases at V and 2 bases at J, leaving 4 bases unmatched. The CDR3 region is CASSAGTGNYGYTF. The DNA for the CDR3 is TGTGCCAGCAGCGCCGGGACAGGGAACTATGGCTACACCTTC.

The chain employs TRBV5-6 and TRBJ2-2; possibly TRBD1 for D (6 bases). This CDR3 is 14 amino acids long. Per germline, CDR1 SGHDT and CDR2 YYEEEE. V dropped 3 bases and J dropped 4 bases, with 10 bases sitting between them. CDR3 nucleotide sequence: TGTGCCAGCAGCTCCGGGACACCCACCGGGGAGCTGTTTTTT. Protein sequence: CASSSGTPTGELFF.

The chain joins TRBV9 to TRBJ2-3, with 11 bases fitting TRBD2. This CDR3 spans 18 amino acids. The trim removed 1 base at V and 3 bases at J, leaving 10 bases unmatched. The germline gives CDR1 SGDLS, CDR2 YYNGEE. Here the CDR3 DNA reads TGTGCCAGCAGCGTACTAGCTAGCGGGGGGAAAAGAACAGATACGCAGTATTTT. Protein sequence: CASSVLASGGKRTDTQYF.

The chain carries TRBV30 and TRBJ2-5; D is perhaps TRBD2 (5 bases). The CDR3 contains 13 residues. V lost 3 bases and J 5 bases, leaving 13 bases between the germline ends. Germline loops: CDR1 GTSNPN, CDR2 SVGIG (reference sequence). CDR3 sequence (DNA): TGTGCCTGGAGGTTAACTAGTAGGGAGACCCAGTACTTC. It specifies CAWRLTSRETQYF. The full variable domain, in which reference TRBV30 and TRBJ2-5 provide the parts outside the CDR3, is SQTIHQWPATLVQPVGSPLSLECTVEGTSNPNLYWYRQAAGRGLQLLFYSVGIGQISSEVPQNLSASRPQDRQFILSSKKLLLSDSGFYLCAWRLTSRETQYFGPGTRLLVL.

The chain is built from TRBV3-1 (or the pseudogene TRBV3-2) and TRBJ2-2, with D possibly TRBD1 on 5 matching bases. Germline lookup yields CDR1 LGHDT and CDR2 YNNKEL (reference sequence). Trimming pared 0 bases from V and 8 bases from J, leaving 10 bases between. The CDR3 is made up of 14 amino acids. The CDR3 spells CASSQDGAEGELFF. The DNA of the CDR3 is TGTGCCAGCAGCCAAGATGGGGCAGAAGGGGAGCTGTTTTTT.

The chain couples TRBV3-1 (or the pseudogene TRBV3-2) to TRBJ1-1; 7 nucleotides match TRBD1. The germline gives CDR1 LGHDT, CDR2 YNNKEL (reference sequence). CDR3 length: 13 amino acids. V gave up 2 bases and J gave up 7 bases; unmatched junction bases: 4. The CDR3 loop reads CASSQIDRDEAFF. The CDR3, as DNA: TGTGCCAGCAGCCAAATAGACAGGGATGAAGCTTTCTTT.

This chain uses TRBV5-1 with TRBJ1-1; D remains unclear. From germline, CDR1 is SGHRS and CDR2 YFSETQ. V was trimmed by 4 bases and J by 1 base, leaving 14 bases between them. This CDR3 has 15 amino acids. This CDR3 reads CASSRRSERNTEAFF. Here the CDR3 DNA reads TGCGCCAGCAGCCGAAGGAGCGAACGGAACACTGAAGCTTTCTTT. The complete variable domain, with remaining parts taken from reference TRBV5-1 and TRBJ1-1, reads KAGVTQTPRYLIKTRGQQVTLSCSPISGHRSVSWYQQTPGQGLQFLFEYFSETQRNKGNFPGRFSGRQFSNSRSEMNVSTLELGDSALYLCASSRRSERNTEAFFGQGTRLTVV.

J is TRBJ2-7 and V is TRBV6-4; 9 nucleotides align to TRBD2. The trim removed 2 bases at V and 0 bases at J, leaving 8 bases unmatched. This CDR3 has 17 residues. CDR1 MRHNA and CDR2 SNTAGT come from the germline V gene. CDR3: CASSDAVAGETSYEQYF. The CDR3 region has the DNA TGTGCCAGCAGTGACGCGGTAGCGGGGGAGACCTCCTACGAGCAGTACTTC.

The V call is TRBV12-3 or TRBV12-4, the J call TRBJ1-6; the D gene is possibly TRBD1 (5 bases). The CDR3 totals 13 residues. V lost 6 bases and J lost 5, with 8 bases in between. Here the CDR3 reads CASRGLDNSPLHF. DNA for the CDR3: TGTGCCAGCAGGGGACTCGATAATTCACCCCTCCACTTT.

The chain uses TRBV7-9 and TRBJ2-6; D uncertain. CDR1 is SEHNR and CDR2 is FQNEAQ in the germline V gene (reference sequence). The CDR3 is 13 residues long. V lost 2 bases, J lost 3 bases, and 2 bases lay in between. CDR3 sequence (DNA): TGTGCCAGCAGCTTATATGGGGCCAACGTCCTGACTTTC. As protein: CASSLYGANVLTF.

The genes are TRBV12-3 or TRBV12-4 and TRBJ2-2; no clear D. Trimming pared 6 bases from V and 9 bases from J, leaving 8 bases between. The CDR3 loop spans 11 amino acids. Written as DNA, the CDR3 is TGTGCCAGCAGCCCAGCGCGGGAGCTGTTTTTT. Residues: CASSPARELFF.

The chain has TRBV5-5 and TRBJ1-5, with D possibly TRBD1 on 6 matching bases. The CDR3 length is 15 residues. CDR1 SGHKS and CDR2 YYEKEE come from the germline V gene (reference sequence). Between the trimmed V and J ends, which lost 0 bases and 1 base, there was a span of 8 bases. CDR3 nucleotide sequence: TGTGCCAGCAGCTTGGTGAGGGGGAGCAATCAGCCCCAGCATTTT. Its protein product is CASSLVRGSNQPQHF. Based on the CDR3 plus reference TRBV5-5 and TRBJ1-5, the full variable domain is DAGVTQSPTHLIKTRGQQVTLRCSPISGHKSVSWYQQVLGQGPQFIFQYYEKEERGRGNFPDRFSARQFPNYSSELNVNALLLGDSALYLCASSLVRGSNQPQHFGDGTRLSIL.

The rearrangement joins TRBV3-1 (or the pseudogene TRBV3-2) to TRBJ2-3; 7 bases match TRBD2. The CDR3 totals 15 residues. V gave up 7 bases and J gave up 6 bases; unmatched junction bases: 13. Germline CDR1 reads LGHDT; CDR2 reads YNNKEL (reference sequence). CDR3 DNA: TGTGCCAGCACCTACACTAGTTCGGGGGGTGATACGCAGTATTTT. Translated: CASTYTSSGGDTQYF.